The entry below gives a single TCR beta chain sequence along with its context. Original analysis: Estimation of nucleated cell counts was performed using reference gene primer amplification. The repertoire was sequenced with immunoSEQ multiplex PCR; TCRdb's copy has only in-frame clones and lacks some. The D gene and trimming were derived from the DNA, and the V and J assignments and clone size from that table. The data contain approximately 100,000 clones, 75% to 90% of them singletons. Germline CDR1 and CDR2: WSHSY and SAAADI. There are 14 residues in the CDR3. Trimming took 6 bases from V and 2 from J; bases not matched to a gene: 2. The data originate from a study of blood T cell repertoires in COVID-19. Turning to the study itself: Samples came from the United States, Italy and Spain, spanning acute and convalescent COVID-19. PBMCs, B-cell-depleted T cells, or T cells provided the cDNA or gDNA that made up the material.

This TCR was sampled from a human donor with acute or convalescent COVID-19. The donor label of this sample is uncertain. Sequences were obtained from peripheral blood. This sequence joins TRBV10-2 and TRBJ2-5, with 11 positions matching TRBD2. CDR3 sequence reads: CASSRLAGQETQYF. The DNA for the CDR3 is TGCGCCAGCAGCAGACTAGCGGGGCAAGAGACCCAGTACTTC.